This is a list of T cell receptor beta chains from one sample in a study of blood T cells in healthy people across ages. TCRdb redid the calling of the 5' RACE reads with MiXCR, one entry per CDR3 protein. This sample carries about 290,000 distinct CDR3 sequences, about 25% of them seen once, and the ten largest clones take 29%. The sequenced sample consisted of blood. The receptors come from a woman between 65 and 79 years old in good health. Both conserved end residues are part of each CDR3. Each record gives: D gene, clone size, J gene, V gene, CDR3 DNA, CDR3 protein. D genes are given only for firm matches. Only part of the rows carry a size: once, few, many, or a class if the clone is expanded.

d_call: TRBD1; clone_size: NA; j_call: TRBJ1-2; v_call: TRBV5-1; cdr3_nt: TGCGCCAGCAGCCGGGACAGCCTAAGAGATGGCTACACCTTC; cdr3_aa: CASSRDSLRDGYTF
d_call: TRBD2; clone_size: few; j_call: TRBJ2-7; v_call: TRBV20-1; cdr3_nt: TGCAGTGCTAGTTCTCAAGCGGGAGCCCACGAGCAGTACTTC; cdr3_aa: CSASSQAGAHEQYF
d_call: NA; clone_size: NA; j_call: TRBJ1-4; v_call: TRBV7-2; cdr3_nt: TGTGCCAGCAGCCAAAGGGCAGGGGATGAAAAACTGTTTTTT; cdr3_aa: CASSQRAGDEKLFF
d_call: NA; clone_size: many; j_call: TRBJ2-3; v_call: TRBV29-1; cdr3_nt: TGCAGCGTTGTGACTAGGGGTGCAGATACGCAGTATTTT; cdr3_aa: CSVVTRGADTQYF
d_call: NA; clone_size: NA; j_call: TRBJ1-4; v_call: TRBV19; cdr3_nt: TGTGCCAGTAGTTACCCGGTCAGCGAAAAACTGTTTTTT; cdr3_aa: CASSYPVSEKLFF
d_call: NA; clone_size: many; j_call: TRBJ2-2; v_call: TRBV2; cdr3_nt: TGTGCCAGCAGTTGGGACAACGCGAACACCGGGGAGCTGTTTTTT; cdr3_aa: CASSWDNANTGELFF
d_call: TRBD1; clone_size: NA; j_call: TRBJ1-1; v_call: TRBV7-3; cdr3_nt: TGTGCCAGCAGCTCCCCCGGGACAGCAAACACTGAGGCTTTCTTT; cdr3_aa: CASSSPGTANTEAFF
d_call: NA; clone_size: NA; j_call: TRBJ1-4; v_call: TRBV20-1; cdr3_nt: TGCAGTGCTAGGGGACTACACACGGGCCATGAAACACTGTTTTTT; cdr3_aa: CSARGLHTGHETLFF
d_call: TRBD2; clone_size: NA; j_call: TRBJ2-7; v_call: TRBV6-2/TRBV6-3; cdr3_nt: TGTGCCAGCAGAAGAACCGGGACTACCTACGAGCAGTACTTC; cdr3_aa: CASRRTGTTYEQYF
d_call: NA; clone_size: many; j_call: TRBJ2-5; v_call: TRBV18; cdr3_nt: TGTGCCAGCTCACAGGCCGTCGGGGGCTTCGAGAAGACCCAGTACTTC; cdr3_aa: CASSQAVGGFEKTQYF
d_call: NA; clone_size: NA; j_call: TRBJ2-7; v_call: TRBV19; cdr3_nt: TGTGCCAGTAGTATCTTGCCAGGACCCACCTACGAGCAGTACTTC; cdr3_aa: CASSILPGPTYEQYF
d_call: TRBD1; clone_size: NA; j_call: TRBJ1-4; v_call: TRBV20-1; cdr3_nt: TGCAGTGCCACAGGACAGGGGGTTATCCTGGGGAGTGAAAAACTGTTTTTT; cdr3_aa: CSATGQGVILGSEKLFF
d_call: TRBD1; clone_size: few; j_call: TRBJ1-4; v_call: TRBV11-1; cdr3_nt: TGTGCCAGCAGCTCGGGACTAGCTACGGACAGGGGGTTGATCGGTGAAAAACTGTTTTTT; cdr3_aa: CASSSGLATDRGLIGEKLFF
d_call: TRBD1; clone_size: few; j_call: TRBJ1-6; v_call: TRBV12-3/TRBV12-4; cdr3_nt: TGTGCCAGCAGTAAGGGACAGGATAATTCACCCCTCCACTTT; cdr3_aa: CASSKGQDNSPLHF
d_call: NA; clone_size: few; j_call: TRBJ2-5; v_call: TRBV15; cdr3_nt: TGTGCCACCAGCCCCAGAGGGGAGACCCAGTACTTC; cdr3_aa: CATSPRGETQYF
d_call: NA; clone_size: NA; j_call: TRBJ2-5; v_call: TRBV20-1; cdr3_nt: TGCAGTGCTAGATCCCCACCTTCCGGGGAGACCCAGTACTTC; cdr3_aa: CSARSPPSGETQYF
d_call: NA; clone_size: NA; j_call: TRBJ1-5; v_call: TRBV6-2/TRBV6-3; cdr3_nt: TGTGCCAGCAGTACCGTTAATCAGCCCCAGCATTTT; cdr3_aa: CASSTVNQPQHF
d_call: NA; clone_size: NA; j_call: TRBJ2-5; v_call: TRBV12-3/TRBV12-4; cdr3_nt: TGTGCCAGCAGTTTAACAGGGCCCAGAGAGACCCAGTACTTC; cdr3_aa: CASSLTGPRETQYF
d_call: NA; clone_size: NA; j_call: TRBJ2-1; v_call: TRBV7-2; cdr3_nt: TGTGCCAGCAGCTTCGATAGGGTCAATGAGCAGTTCTTC; cdr3_aa: CASSFDRVNEQFF
d_call: NA; clone_size: few; j_call: TRBJ1-2; v_call: TRBV15; cdr3_nt: TGTGCCACCAGCATGCTGGCGGGGACATATGGCTACACCTTC; cdr3_aa: CATSMLAGTYGYTF
d_call: NA; clone_size: few; j_call: TRBJ2-3; v_call: TRBV6-6; cdr3_nt: TGTGCCAGCAGCCCCATTGAGGGCACAGATACGCAGTATTTT; cdr3_aa: CASSPIEGTDTQYF
d_call: TRBD1; clone_size: few; j_call: TRBJ1-4; v_call: TRBV25-1; cdr3_nt: TGTGCCAGCAGTGACCCGGCAGGGGGCAGGCAGGAAAAACTGTTTTTT; cdr3_aa: CASSDPAGGRQEKLFF
d_call: NA; clone_size: NA; j_call: TRBJ1-6; v_call: TRBV20-1; cdr3_nt: TGCAGTGCTAGGCAGGGGTTAACGTATAATTCACCCCTCCACTTT; cdr3_aa: CSARQGLTYNSPLHF
d_call: NA; clone_size: few; j_call: TRBJ1-5; v_call: TRBV24-1; cdr3_nt: TGTGCCACCAGTGACGCGGACACGAATCAGCCCCAGCATTTT; cdr3_aa: CATSDADTNQPQHF
d_call: NA; clone_size: NA; j_call: TRBJ2-7; v_call: TRBV14; cdr3_nt: TGTGCCAGCAGCCAAGAGTTTGGCAGTTCCTACGAGCAGTACTTC; cdr3_aa: CASSQEFGSSYEQYF
d_call: NA; clone_size: many; j_call: TRBJ1-5; v_call: TRBV7-2; cdr3_nt: TGTGCCAGCAGCTTGGACAGCCCCTCTCAGCCCCAGCATTTT; cdr3_aa: CASSLDSPSQPQHF
d_call: NA; clone_size: NA; j_call: TRBJ2-5; v_call: TRBV7-3; cdr3_nt: TGTGTCAGCAGCTTAACACGTCAAGAGACCCAGTACTTC; cdr3_aa: CVSSLTRQETQYF